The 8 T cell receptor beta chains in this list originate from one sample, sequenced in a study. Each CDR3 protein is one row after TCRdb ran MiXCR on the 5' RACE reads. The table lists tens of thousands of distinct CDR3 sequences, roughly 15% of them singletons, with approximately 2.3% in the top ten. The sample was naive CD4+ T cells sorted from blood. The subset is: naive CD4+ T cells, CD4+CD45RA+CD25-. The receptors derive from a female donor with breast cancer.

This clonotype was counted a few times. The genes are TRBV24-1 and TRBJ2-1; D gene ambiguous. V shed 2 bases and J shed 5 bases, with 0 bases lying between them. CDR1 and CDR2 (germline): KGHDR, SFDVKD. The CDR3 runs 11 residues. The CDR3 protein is CATSDYNEQFF. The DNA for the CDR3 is TGTGCCACCAGTGATTACAATGAGCAGTTCTTC.

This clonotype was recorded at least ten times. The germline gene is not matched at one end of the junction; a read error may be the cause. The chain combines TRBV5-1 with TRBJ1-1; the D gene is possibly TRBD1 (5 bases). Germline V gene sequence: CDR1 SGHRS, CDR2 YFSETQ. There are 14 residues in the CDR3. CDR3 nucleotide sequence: TGTGCCAGCAGCCTAACAGGCGGGAACACTGAAGCTTTCTTT. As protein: CASSLTGGNTEAFF.

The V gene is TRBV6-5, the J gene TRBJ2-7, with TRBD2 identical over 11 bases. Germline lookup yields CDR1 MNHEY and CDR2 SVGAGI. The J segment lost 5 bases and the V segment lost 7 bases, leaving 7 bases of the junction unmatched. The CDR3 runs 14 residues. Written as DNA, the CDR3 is TGTGCCAGCAATGCACTAGCGGGAGTAAACGAGCAGTACTTC. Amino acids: CASNALAGVNEQYF.

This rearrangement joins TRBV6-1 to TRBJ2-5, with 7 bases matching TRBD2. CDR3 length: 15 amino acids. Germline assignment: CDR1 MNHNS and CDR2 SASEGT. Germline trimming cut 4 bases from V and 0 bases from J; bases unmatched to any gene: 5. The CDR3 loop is CASSVERGYQETQYF. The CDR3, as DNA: TGTGCCAGCAGTGTTGAGCGGGGTTACCAAGAGACCCAGTACTTC.

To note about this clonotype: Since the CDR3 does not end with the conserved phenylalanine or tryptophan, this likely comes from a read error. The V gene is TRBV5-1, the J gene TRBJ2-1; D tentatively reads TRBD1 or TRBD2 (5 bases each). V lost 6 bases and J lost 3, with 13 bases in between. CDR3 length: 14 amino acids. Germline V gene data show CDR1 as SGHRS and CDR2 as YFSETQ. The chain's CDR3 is CASKVGRDYNEQFS. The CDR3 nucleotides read TGCGCCAGCAAGGTGGGACGGGACTACAATGAGCAGTTCTCC.

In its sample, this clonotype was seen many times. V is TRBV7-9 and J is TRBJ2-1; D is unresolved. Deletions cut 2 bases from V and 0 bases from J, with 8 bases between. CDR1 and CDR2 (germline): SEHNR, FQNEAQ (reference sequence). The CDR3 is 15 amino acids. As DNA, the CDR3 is TGTGCCAGCAGCTTAACGCGTCGCTCCTACAATGAGCAGTTCTTC. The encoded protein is CASSLTRRSYNEQFF.

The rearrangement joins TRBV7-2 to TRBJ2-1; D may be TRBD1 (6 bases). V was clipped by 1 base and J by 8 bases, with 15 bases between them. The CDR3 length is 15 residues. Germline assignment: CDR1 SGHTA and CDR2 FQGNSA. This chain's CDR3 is CASSLDRASRYEQFF. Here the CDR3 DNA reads TGTGCCAGCAGCTTAGACAGGGCCTCCCGTTATGAGCAGTTCTTC.

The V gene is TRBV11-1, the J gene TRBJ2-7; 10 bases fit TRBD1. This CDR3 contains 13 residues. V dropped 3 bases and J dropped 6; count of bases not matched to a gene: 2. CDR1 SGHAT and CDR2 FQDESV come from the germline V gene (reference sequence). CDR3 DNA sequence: TGTGCCAGCAGCTTCAGGACAGGGGGCGAGCAGTACTTC. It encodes CASSFRTGGEQYF.